This entry lists 30 T cell receptor beta chains sequenced from one sample in a study of blood T cell repertoires in COVID-19. Sequencing was performed with immunoSEQ multiplex PCR; in TCRdb, only in-frame clones are kept and a portion is missing. The table lists 130,000 to 150,000 clones, around three quarters of them singletons. The sequenced sample was peripheral blood. The source of these receptors is a man between 60 and 75 years old with acute or convalescent COVID-19.

The rearrangement uses TRBV20-1 and TRBJ1-2; D is perhaps TRBD1 (5 bases). Trimming stripped 5 bases from V and 13 bases from J, with 17 bases between. Germline CDR1 DFQATT, CDR2 SNEGSKA (reference sequence). The length of the CDR3 is 11 residues. The CDR3 nucleotides are TGCAGTGCTTCGGACGGGTGGGGGGGCACCTTC. It codes for CSASDGWGGTF.

The rearrangement joins TRBV9 to TRBJ1-2; D might be TRBD1 (6 bases). Germline assignment: CDR1 SGDLS and CDR2 YYNGEE. The germline V and J ends were trimmed by 7 bases and 0 bases, with 7 bases remaining between them. This CDR3 region has 12 residues. The CDR3 DNA follows: TGTGCCAGCCGACAGGCTAACTATGGCTACACCTTC. As protein: CASRQANYGYTF.

Only one count was recorded for this clone. This chain links TRBV7-9 with TRBJ1-6; 7 bases are a match to TRBD1. J gave up 9 bases and V 3 bases, and 8 bases lay outside the gene matches. CDR1 and CDR2 (germline): SEHNR, FQNEAQ (reference sequence). The CDR3 has 15 amino acids. CDR3 loop: CASSFGTVRGSPLHF. DNA of the CDR3: TGTGCCAGCAGCTTCGGGACAGTGAGGGGTTCACCCCTCCACTTT.

The table lists this clone with a count of one. V and J are TRBV4-1 and TRBJ2-4, with D possibly TRBD2 on 5 matching bases. The CDR3 is 15 amino acids. The V gene lost 0 bases and the J gene lost 6 bases, with 12 bases spanning the gap. Looked up from germline, CDR1 is MGHRA and CDR2 is YSYEKL. The CDR3 protein is CASSQDRDRTNIQYF. As DNA, the CDR3 is TGCGCCAGCAGCCAAGATCGGGATCGCACAAACATTCAGTACTTC.

The chain links TRBV3-1 (or the pseudogene TRBV3-2) to TRBJ1-1; D perhaps matches TRBD1 (6 bases). Trimming took 5 bases from V and 4 from J, leaving 17 bases between them. CDR1 and CDR2 (germline): LGHDT, YNNKEL (reference sequence). There are 15 residues in the CDR3. CDR3 DNA: TGTGCCAGCAGCGCATTCACAGGGAGGGGCACTGAAGCTTTCTTT. Its protein is CASSAFTGRGTEAFF.

The gene calls are TRBV5-6 and TRBJ1-1; a weak D match, TRBD1 (5 bases). Germline CDR1 reads SGHDT; CDR2 reads YYEEEE. Trimming left V 0 bases short and J 4 bases short, with 13 bases between. CDR3 length equals 15 residues. The CDR3 here is CASSLVGGAGTEAFF. In nucleotides, the CDR3 is TGTGCCAGCAGCTTGGTAGGTGGGGCTGGCACTGAAGCTTTCTTT.

The chain uses TRBV5-1 and TRBJ2-7; TRBD2 matches at 10 bases. Germline trimming cut 0 bases from V and 2 bases from J; bases unmatched to any gene: 2. The CDR3 is made up of 15 amino acids. Germline loops: CDR1 SGHRS, CDR2 YFSETQ. CDR3 DNA sequence: TGCGCCAGCAGCTTGGGAGCGGGAGGGCCCTACGAGCAGTACTTC. It codes for CASSLGAGGPYEQYF.

The chain couples TRBV28 to TRBJ2-2, with 8 bases matching TRBD1. This CDR3 spans 13 amino acids. Germline V gives CDR1 MDHEN, CDR2 SYDVKM. V was pared by 5 bases and J by 6 bases, with 2 bases of the junction left unmatched. The CDR3 reads CASSRQGPGELFF. The CDR3 DNA follows: TGTGCCAGCAGTAGACAGGGGCCCGGGGAGCTGTTTTTT. The whole variable domain, remainder taken from reference TRBV28 and TRBJ2-2, is DVKVTQSSRYLVKRTGEKVFLECVQDMDHENMFWYRQDPGLGLRLIYFSYDVKMKEKGDIPEGYSVSREKKERFSLILESASTNQTSMYLCASSRQGPGELFFGEGSRLTVL.

This chain uses TRBV6-5 with TRBJ2-3, with 10 nucleotides matching TRBD2. J lost 3 bases, V lost 5 bases, and 5 bases had no gene match. CDR3 length: 15 amino acids. Germline V lookup: CDR1 MNHEY, CDR2 SVGAGI. CDR3 coding DNA: TGTGCCAGCAGTCCGCTAGCGGGAGCAACAGATACGCAGTATTTT. Translation: CASSPLAGATDTQYF.

The chain joins TRBV11-1 to TRBJ2-2; 7 positions agree with TRBD2. Unmatched junction bases numbered 10, after V lost 7 bases and J lost 5 bases. This CDR3 has 15 residues. From germline, CDR1 is SGHAT and CDR2 FQDESV (reference sequence). For the CDR3, the DNA is TGTGCCAGCACTGGGGGGGGATTTGGAACCGGGGAGCTGTTTTTT. It codes for CASTGGGFGTGELFF.

The J gene is TRBJ2-7, the V gene TRBV30, with D maybe TRBD2 (6 bases). Trimming left V 3 bases short and J 0 bases short, with 15 bases between. Germline CDR1 reads GTSNPN; CDR2 reads SVGIG (reference sequence). The CDR3 covers 15 residues. The CDR3 is CAWRRRVGGSYEQYF. The CDR3 DNA follows: TGTGCCTGGAGGAGGAGGGTCGGGGGCTCCTACGAGCAGTACTTC.

This clone was counted a few times. The chain carries TRBV4-1 and TRBJ1-6; D remains unclear. Germline V gene sequence: CDR1 MGHRA, CDR2 YSYEKL. Deletions cut 1 base from V and 8 bases from J, with 9 bases between. The CDR3 loop spans 14 amino acids. The CDR3 nucleotides read TGCGCCAGCAGCCAAGGGCTAGGCTATTCACCCCTCCACTTT. Its protein product is CASSQGLGYSPLHF.

The chain employs TRBV6-2 or TRBV6-3 and TRBJ2-1; 8 nucleotides match TRBD2. The germline V gene encodes CDR1 MNHEY and CDR2 SVGEGT. This CDR3 is built from 16 residues. J lost 1 base, V lost 5 bases, and 7 bases had no gene match. For the CDR3, the DNA is TGTGCCAGCAGTCGGGGGGGAGGCAGATCCTACAATGAGCAGTTCTTC. This codes for CASSRGGGRSYNEQFF.

As DNA, the CDR3 is TGTGCCAGCACCCTCACCGGGGAGCTGTTTTTT. Amino acid sequence: CASTLTGELFF. This sequence joins TRBV7-9 and TRBJ2-2; no definite D call. Trimming took off 7 bases at V and 4 bases at J, with 4 bases between the two ends. The CDR3 has 11 amino acids. Germline CDR1 and CDR2: SEHNR and FQNEAQ (reference sequence).

The V call is TRBV27, the J call TRBJ1-2; D might be TRBD1 (5 bases). The germline V gene encodes CDR1 MNHEY and CDR2 SMNVEV (reference sequence). V shed 0 bases and J shed 2 bases, with 10 bases lying between them. The CDR3 contains 15 residues. In nucleotides, the CDR3 is TGTGCCAGCAGTTTATCCGGGGGATTCAACTATGGCTACACCTTC. Translation gives CASSLSGGFNYGYTF.

This clone has just a few counts. V and J are TRBV7-2 and TRBJ2-3; 9 nucleotides line up with TRBD2. This CDR3 is built from 15 residues. V was pared by 5 bases and J by 4 bases, with 7 bases of the junction left unmatched. Germline lookup yields CDR1 SGHTA and CDR2 FQGNSA. The DNA of the CDR3 is TGTGCCAGCAGCGTTAGCGGGAGCTCGGCAGATACGCAGTATTTT. Translated, it gives CASSVSGSSADTQYF.

The gene calls are TRBV28 and TRBJ1-1; D is ambiguous. The V and J ends lost 7 bases and 7 bases respectively, with 13 bases between them. The germline CDR1 and CDR2 sequences are MDHEN and SYDVKM. The CDR3 is 12 amino acids. The CDR3 reads CASNPLGREAFF. The CDR3 coding sequence is TGTGCCAGCAACCCCCTTGGGCGTGAAGCTTTCTTT.

V and J are TRBV27 and TRBJ2-2; D ambiguous. V was pared by 6 bases and J by 7 bases, with 15 bases between. CDR3 length equals 14 residues. In germline, CDR1 is MNHEY, CDR2 SMNVEV (reference sequence). In DNA, the CDR3 is TGTGCCAGCAGCCCCCTGCCTGGCGGCGGGGAGCTGTTTTTT. Amino acid sequence: CASSPLPGGGELFF.

The rearrangement joins TRBV24-1 to TRBJ2-5; 9 positions match TRBD2. The germline V gene encodes CDR1 KGHDR and CDR2 SFDVKD. Trimming removed 4 bases from V and 0 bases from J; junction bases left unmatched: 8. The CDR3 spans 17 residues. CDR3 protein: CATSDPTSGTYQETQYF. In nucleotides, the CDR3 is TGTGCCACCAGTGACCCGACTAGCGGCACGTACCAAGAGACCCAGTACTTC.

The rearrangement links TRBV10-3 to TRBJ1-5; tentatively, D is TRBD1 (5 bases). CDR3 size: 14 residues. Looked up from germline, CDR1 is ENHRY and CDR2 is SYGVKD. Trimming took 3 bases from V and 6 from J, leaving 12 bases between them. The CDR3 nucleotides read TGTGCCATCAGTGACGGCAGGGAGGGTCAGCCCCAGCATTTT. As protein: CAISDGREGQPQHF.

The genes are TRBV5-1 and TRBJ1-2; D is possibly TRBD1 (6 bases). Trimming removed 3 bases at V and 3 bases at J, with 9 bases between. The germline gives CDR1 SGHRS, CDR2 YFSETQ. The CDR3 loop spans 13 amino acids. CDR3 DNA: TGCGCCAGCAGCTCGGACAGAGACTATGGCTACACCTTC. Amino acid sequence: CASSSDRDYGYTF.

The rearrangement joins TRBV28 to TRBJ1-2, with 7 bases lining up with TRBD1. Trimming removed 5 bases from V and 4 bases from J; junction bases left unmatched: 10. This CDR3 spans 15 amino acids. CDR1 and CDR2 (germline): MDHEN, SYDVKM. The CDR3 nucleotides read TGTGCCAGCAGTGCGCCGACAGGGATGGGCTATGGCTACACCTTC. This encodes CASSAPTGMGYGYTF.

This clone was detected a few times. This chain uses TRBV19 with TRBJ1-4, with 11 bases identical to TRBD1. CDR3 length equals 15 residues. V shed 3 bases and J 8 bases; nucleotides not matched to a gene: 5. Germline CDR1 and CDR2: LNHDA and SQIVND (reference sequence). CDR3 sequence: CASSIGTGGGEKLFF. In DNA form, the CDR3 reads TGTGCCAGTAGTATTGGGACAGGGGGTGGAGAAAAACTGTTTTTT.

The genes are TRBV6-6 and TRBJ2-7; 8 bases are a match to TRBD1. CDR1 and CDR2 from the germline V gene are MNHNY and SVGAGI (reference sequence). Trimming removed 8 bases from V and 0 bases from J; junction bases left unmatched: 6. This CDR3 contains 14 residues. The CDR3 loop is CASSDRGGSYEQYF. CDR3 in DNA: TGTGCCAGCTCAGACAGGGGTGGCTCCTACGAGCAGTACTTC.

The chain couples TRBV5-1 to TRBJ2-1; TRBD1 agrees at 8 bases. CDR1 and CDR2 from the germline V gene are SGHRS and YFSETQ. The CDR3 is made up of 14 amino acids. With V trimmed by 0 bases and J by 8 bases, 4 bases remained unmatched. The DNA for the CDR3 is TGCGCCAGCAGCTTGGGTGACAGGGGACATGAGCAGTTCTTC. This translates into CASSLGDRGHEQFF.

The chain joins TRBV9 to TRBJ2-5, with 13 bases lining up with TRBD2. The CDR3 totals 16 residues. With 1 base clipped from V and 4 bases from J, the junction kept 4 bases outside the gene matches. The germline V gene encodes CDR1 SGDLS and CDR2 YYNGEE. CDR3 loop: CASSVTSGRAPETQYF. The CDR3 nucleotides read TGTGCCAGCAGCGTAACTAGCGGGAGGGCCCCAGAGACCCAGTACTTC. Complete variable domain (other parts from reference TRBV9 and TRBJ2-5): DSGVTQTPKHLITATGQRVTLRCSPRSGDLSVYWYQQSLDQGLQFLIQYYNGEERAKGNILERFSAQQFPDLHSELNLSSLELGDSALYFCASSVTSGRAPETQYFGPGTRLLVL.

The J gene is TRBJ2-3, the V gene TRBV29-1, with TRBD1 as a possible D gene (6 bases). The germline V gene encodes CDR1 SQVTM and CDR2 ANQGSEA. The V end lost 7 bases, the J end lost 10 bases, and 15 bases lay between the germline ends. The CDR3 is 11 residues long. For the CDR3, the DNA is TGCAGCGGAATCACAGGGACGGCGCAGTATTTT. Protein product: CSGITGTAQYF.

The chain joins TRBV7-2 to TRBJ2-2, with a tentative D call TRBD2 (5 bases). Trimming stripped 0 bases from V and 5 bases from J, with 7 bases between. This CDR3 spans 14 amino acids. CDR1 SGHTA and CDR2 FQGNSA come from the germline V gene. The CDR3 DNA reads TGTGCCAGCAGCTTAGCGGGAGTTACCGGGGAGCTGTTTTTT. As protein: CASSLAGVTGELFF.

J is TRBJ1-4 and V is TRBV28; D not certain. This CDR3 is 15 amino acids long. The ends were cut back, 5 bases at V and 0 bases at J, with 10 bases in the middle. Per germline, CDR1 MDHEN and CDR2 SYDVKM. The CDR3 protein is CASSPMPTTNEKLFF. The CDR3 region has the DNA TGTGCCAGCAGTCCAATGCCTACAACTAATGAAAAACTGTTTTTT.

The chain has TRBV18 and TRBJ1-1; 9 bases line up with TRBD1. CDR1 and CDR2 (germline): KGHSH, LQKENI. V shed 5 bases, J shed 1 base, and the junction held 2 bases outside the gene matches. CDR3 length: 14 residues. The CDR3 nucleotides are TGTGCCAGCTCAGCGGGACAGGGGAACACTGAAGCTTTCTTT. It is translated as CASSAGQGNTEAFF.